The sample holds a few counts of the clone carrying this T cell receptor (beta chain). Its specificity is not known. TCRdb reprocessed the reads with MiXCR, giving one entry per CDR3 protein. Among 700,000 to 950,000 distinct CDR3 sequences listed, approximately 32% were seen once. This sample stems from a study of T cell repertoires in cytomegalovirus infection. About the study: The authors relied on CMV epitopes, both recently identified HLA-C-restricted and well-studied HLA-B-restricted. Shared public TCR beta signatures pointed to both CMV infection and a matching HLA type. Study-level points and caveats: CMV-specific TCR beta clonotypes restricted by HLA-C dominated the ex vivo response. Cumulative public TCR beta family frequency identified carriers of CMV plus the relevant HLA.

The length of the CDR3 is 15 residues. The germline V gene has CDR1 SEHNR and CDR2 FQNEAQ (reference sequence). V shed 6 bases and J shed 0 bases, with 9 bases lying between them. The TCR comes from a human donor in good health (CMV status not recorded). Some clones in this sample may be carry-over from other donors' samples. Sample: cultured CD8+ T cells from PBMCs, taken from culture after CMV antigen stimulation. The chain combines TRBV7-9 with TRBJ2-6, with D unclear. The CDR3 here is CASRLSDSGANVLTF. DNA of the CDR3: TGTGCCAGCAGACTAAGTGACTCTGGGGCCAACGTCCTGACTTTC.